These T cell receptor beta chains were read from a single sample in a study of metastatic and nonmetastatic thyroid tumors. MiXCR was used by TCRdb to re-call the PCR reads. The table includes around 9,000 clones, about a quarter detected once. The sequenced material came from adjacent normal tissue. The receptors stem from a female donor with papillary thyroid cancer or a benign thyroid nodule (not recorded which). Some clones in this sample may be carry-over from other donors' samples. Each CDR3 is given with its conserved first and last residue. Not every row has a clone size; where given, it reads once, few, many or a size class.

J gene,clone size,V gene,CDR3 protein
TRBJ1-4,medium-sized,TRBV6-1,CASKDPGQPNEKLFF
TRBJ2-7,NA,TRBV20-1,CSASRLKAYEQYF
TRBJ2-7,medium-sized,TRBV2,CASRANEQYF
TRBJ2-7,NA,TRBV27,CASSSKPGLPYEQYF
TRBJ1-5,few,TRBV12-3/TRBV12-4,CASSRGDQPQHF
TRBJ2-2,medium-sized,TRBV6-1,CAGGSANTGELFF
TRBJ2-7,NA,TRBV24-1,CATSDTRSSYEQYF
TRBJ1-2,NA,TRBV5-3,CASSLGVVPSGYTF
TRBJ1-1,medium-sized,TRBV27,CASSLSHDRMNTEAFF
TRBJ2-1,few,TRBV4-2,CASSQELQGRNNEQFF
TRBJ1-2,many,TRBV29-1,CSVVGGGQKFGNYGYTF
TRBJ2-7,few,TRBV19,CASSRDSNPYEQYF
TRBJ2-1,NA,TRBV10-3,CAMSEMNTYNEQFF
TRBJ1-2,NA,TRBV18,CASSPEGQGAWGYTF
TRBJ2-3,many,TRBV7-9,CASSLLVPDTQYF
TRBJ1-2,medium-sized,TRBV19,CASSTGGGSRSGYTF
TRBJ2-7,NA,TRBV20-1,CSARDQSYEQYF
TRBJ1-2,NA,TRBV5-8,CASSLGGVRYGYTF